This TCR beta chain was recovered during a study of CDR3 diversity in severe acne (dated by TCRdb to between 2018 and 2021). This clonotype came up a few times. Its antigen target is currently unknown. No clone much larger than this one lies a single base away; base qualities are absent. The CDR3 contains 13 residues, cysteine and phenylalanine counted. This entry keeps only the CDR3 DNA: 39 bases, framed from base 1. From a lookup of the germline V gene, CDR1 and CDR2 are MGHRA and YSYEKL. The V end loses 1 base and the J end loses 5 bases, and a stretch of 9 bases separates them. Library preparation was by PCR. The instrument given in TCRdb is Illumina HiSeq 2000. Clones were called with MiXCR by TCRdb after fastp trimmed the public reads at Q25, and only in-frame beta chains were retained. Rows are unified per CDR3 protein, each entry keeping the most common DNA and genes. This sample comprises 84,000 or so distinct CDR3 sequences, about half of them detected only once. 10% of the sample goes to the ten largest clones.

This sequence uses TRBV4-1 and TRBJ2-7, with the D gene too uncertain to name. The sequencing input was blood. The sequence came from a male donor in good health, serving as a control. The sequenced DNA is TGCGCCAGCAGCCAAGTAGGTCGGGACGAGCAGTACTTC. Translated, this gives CASSQVGRDEQYF.